Listed here are 13 T cell receptor beta chains from one sample, sequenced in a study of Graves' ophthalmopathy and Graves' hyperthyroidism. RNA transcripts yielded amplified TCR beta CDR3 regions. Second-round multiplex PCR came after first-round RT-PCR with HTBI primers. TCRdb re-analysed the multiplex PCR reads in MiXCR, keeping a single row per CDR3 protein. The data show over a million distinct CDR3 sequences, 36% seen once. The material sequenced was peripheral blood or thyroid tissue (not recorded which). The receptors were sampled from an adult man with Graves' hyperthyroidism.

This clonotype showed up many times. The V and J genes are TRBV29-1 and TRBJ1-2; perhaps TRBD1 as D (6 bases). Trimming cost V 2 bases and J 8 bases, with 15 bases left between them. There are 13 residues in the CDR3. Per the germline V gene, CDR1 is SQVTM and CDR2 is ANQGSEA. The CDR3 DNA reads TGCAGCGTTGAATCGAGGGGGGCCTTCGGCTACACCTTC. Translating gives CSVESRGAFGYTF.

V usage is TRBV20-1 and J usage is TRBJ2-5, with 9 bases aligning to TRBD2. This CDR3 comprises 15 residues. Trimming at V came to 4 bases and at J to 4 bases, leaving 10 bases not matched to a gene. The germline V gene has CDR1 DFQATT and CDR2 SNEGSKA (reference sequence). CDR3 amino acids: CSAKGAAGGGETQYF. DNA of the CDR3: TGCAGTGCTAAAGGGGCTGCGGGGGGGGGAGAGACCCAGTACTTC.

This clonotype has a count of ten or more. The chain joins TRBV29-1 to TRBJ1-3; D remains ambiguous. There are 16 residues in the CDR3. The germline gives CDR1 SQVTM, CDR2 ANQGSEA. Trimming cost V 5 bases and J 0 bases, with 17 bases left between them. The CDR3 DNA follows: TGCAGCGTTATAAAGACCCGAGAAAGCTCTGGAAACACCATATATTTT. Translated, it gives CSVIKTRESSGNTIYF.

J is TRBJ2-6 and V is TRBV12-3 or TRBV12-4, with 9 bases that match TRBD1. Losses at the gene ends were 1 base for V and 2 bases for J; bases not matched to a gene: 3. The CDR3 has 17 residues. CDR3 sequence: CASSLDRGLAGANVLTF. As DNA, the CDR3 is TGTGCCAGCAGTTTAGACAGGGGGCTGGCTGGGGCCAACGTCCTGACTTTC.

The CDR3 region is CASSTGTGGWELFF. The CDR3 nucleotides read TGCGCCAGCAGCACTGGGACAGGGGGCTGGGAGCTGTTTTTT. The gene calls are TRBV5-1 and TRBJ2-2; 12 bases are shared with TRBD1. With V trimmed by 4 bases and J by 9 bases, 4 bases remained unmatched. CDR3 length equals 14 residues. Looked up from germline, CDR1 is SGHRS and CDR2 is YFSETQ. The whole variable domain, filled in from reference TRBV5-1 and TRBJ2-2, reads KAGVTQTPRYLIKTRGQQVTLSCSPISGHRSVSWYQQTPGQGLQFLFEYFSETQRNKGNFPGRFSGRQFSNSRSEMNVSTLELGDSALYLCASSTGTGGWELFFGEGSRLTVL.

This clonotype occurred many times. DNA of the CDR3: TGTGCCAGCAGTGAAGAAGTAGGGAGCTCCTATAATTCACCCCTCCACTTT. Amino acids: CASSEEVGSSYNSPLHF. The chain has TRBV25-1 and TRBJ1-6; D gene uncertain. V lost 2 bases to trimming and J lost 0 bases, with 11 bases between them. This CDR3 has 17 residues. The germline gives CDR1 MGHDK, CDR2 SYGVNS.

This clonotype occurred many times. J is TRBJ2-7 and V is TRBV2, with 9 bases matching TRBD1. The CDR3 is 13 residues long. Germline V lookup: CDR1 SNHLY, CDR2 FYNNEI. The ends lost 8 bases at V and 2 bases at J; junction bases unmatched: 4. The CDR3 region has the DNA TGTGCCAGCGACAGGGGGAGTGCCTACGAGCAGTACTTC. This codes for CASDRGSAYEQYF.

The chain carries TRBV9 and TRBJ1-5; TRBD1 matches 8 bases. This CDR3 contains 16 residues. The V and J ends lost 5 bases and 6 bases, in that order; junction bases with no gene match: 13. Germline values: CDR1 SGDLS, CDR2 YYNGEE. The CDR3 DNA sequence: TGTGCCAGCAGTCCACTCTGGACAGGGTCTACTCAGCCCCAGCATTTT. Residues: CASSPLWTGSTQPQHF. Full variable domain (missing parts from reference TRBV9 and TRBJ1-5): DSGVTQTPKHLITATGQRVTLRCSPRSGDLSVYWYQQSLDQGLQFLIQYYNGEERAKGNILERFSAQQFPDLHSELNLSSLELGDSALYFCASSPLWTGSTQPQHFGDGTRLSIL.

The CDR3 nucleotides are TGTGCCAGCAGCGCCTCTAGCGGGATAGTAGAGGCCGGGGAGCTGTTTTTT. Translating gives CASSASSGIVEAGELFF. The rearrangement links TRBV9 to TRBJ2-2, with 9 bases matching TRBD2. The CDR3 consists of 17 residues. Per germline, CDR1 SGDLS and CDR2 YYNGEE. Unmatched junction bases numbered 12, after V lost 3 bases and J lost 6 bases. The full variable domain, in which reference TRBV9 and TRBJ2-2 provide the parts outside the CDR3, is DSGVTQTPKHLITATGQRVTLRCSPRSGDLSVYWYQQSLDQGLQFLIQYYNGEERAKGNILERFSAQQFPDLHSELNLSSLELGDSALYFCASSASSGIVEAGELFFGEGSRLTVL.

The chain employs TRBV19 and TRBJ2-7; D not certain. Trimming cost V 5 bases and J 4 bases, with 21 bases left between them. Germline lookup yields CDR1 LNHDA and CDR2 SQIVND (reference sequence). This CDR3 region has 16 residues. This chain's CDR3 is CASSARAQARDYEQYF. The CDR3 bases are TGTGCCAGTAGTGCCCGGGCCCAGGCAAGAGATTACGAGCAGTACTTC.

This clonotype was recorded many times. V is TRBV11-2 and J is TRBJ1-3; D ambiguous. This CDR3 has 17 residues. V was pared by 0 bases and J by 0 bases, with 12 bases between. Germline V gene data show CDR1 as SGHAT and CDR2 as FQNNGV. CDR3 amino acids: CASSLESKTYSGNTIYF. Written as DNA, the CDR3 is TGTGCCAGCAGCTTAGAGTCTAAGACATACTCTGGAAACACCATATATTTT.

This clonotype was recorded at least ten times. V is TRBV7-2 and J is TRBJ2-7, with 8 bases identical to TRBD1. The junction had 15 bases not matched to a gene; V was cut back by 5 bases and J by 3 bases. The CDR3 is made up of 17 amino acids. From germline, CDR1 is SGHTA and CDR2 FQGNSA. CDR3 coding DNA: TGTGCCAGCAGCCCTATAGAGCGCCGACAGGGGAGCTACGAGCAGTACTTC. Its protein product is CASSPIERRQGSYEQYF.

This clonotype was picked up many times. The CDR3 nucleotides are TGCAGTGCTTCGGGACAGGGGGCCTCTTCACCCCTCCACTTT. The encoded protein is CSASGQGASSPLHF. The chain couples TRBV20-1 to TRBJ1-6; 12 bases are a match to TRBD1. The V gene end was trimmed by 5 bases and the J gene end by 9 bases; junction bases not matched to a gene: 5. Looked up from germline, CDR1 is DFQATT and CDR2 is SNEGSKA (reference sequence). This CDR3 contains 14 residues.